This entry features one TCR beta chain sequence. Its target is unknown. The data were obtained in a study of T cells after yellow fever vaccination. Study-wide results and limits: Post-booster repertoires contained most primary-vaccination clones again (96% CD4, about 90% CD8).

Looked up from germline, CDR1 is SEHNR and CDR2 is FQNEAQ (reference sequence). V gave up 2 bases and J gave up 9 bases, with 11 bases separating them. This CDR3 has 13 amino acids. TCRdb reanalysed the 5' RACE reads using MiXCR and keeps one entry per CDR3 protein. The profile covers 100,000 to 150,000 distinct CDR3 sequences, with approximately 14% appearing a single time and around 46% taken by the ten largest. Source: CD8+ T cells sorted from PBMCs, taken 5 days after the yellow fever booster vaccination. This sequence originates from a young man who received the YFV17D yellow fever vaccine. This chain uses TRBV7-9 with TRBJ2-1; D uncertain. The DNA of the CDR3 is TGTGCCAGCAGCTTACAGCCATCGGGTGAGCAGTTCTTC. Protein: CASSLQPSGEQFF.